These T cell receptor beta chains were read from a single sample in a study of blood T cell repertoires in COVID-19. Repertoires were generated with immunoSEQ multiplex PCR, while TCRdb's copy carries only in-frame clones and drops some. Counted here are roughly 54,000 clones, about nine tenths occurring once; the ten biggest clones make up about 7.3%. The sample comprised peripheral blood. The receptors originated from a woman aged 60-75 years with active or convalescent COVID-19. Both conserved end residues are part of each CDR3. Fields, in order: clone size, D gene, V gene, J gene, CDR3 protein, CDR3 DNA. D genes are given only for firm matches. Clone size appears in some rows only: once, few, many, or a class for an expanded clone.

>NA|TRBD1|TRBV28|TRBJ1-1
CASRRPQGAGTEAFF
TGTGCCAGCAGGCGACCCCAGGGGGCAGGGACTGAAGCTTTCTTT
>NA|NA|TRBV19|TRBJ1-1
CASSTQQGGTEAFF
TGTGCCAGTAGTACACAGCAGGGCGGCACTGAAGCTTTCTTT
>NA|TRBD2|TRBV28|TRBJ2-7
CASSFTSGRSYEQYF
TGTGCCAGCAGTTTCACTAGCGGGAGGTCGTACGAGCAGTACTTC
>NA|TRBD2|TRBV24-1|TRBJ2-3
CATSDRTSGSVDTQYF
TGTGCCACCAGTGACCGGACTAGCGGGAGCGTAGATACGCAGTATTTT
>NA|TRBD1|TRBV7-6|TRBJ1-1
CASRPRGRGSPEAFF
TGTGCCAGCAGGCCCAGGGGGCGGGGAAGTCCTGAAGCTTTCTTT
>NA|NA|TRBV6-5|TRBJ2-3
CASSYSIGFDTQYF
TGTGCCAGCAGTTACTCGATTGGCTTTGATACGCAGTATTTT
>NA|NA|TRBV27|TRBJ1-6
CASSLLLNSPLHF
TGTGCCAGTTCCCTCCTCCTTAATTCACCCCTCCACTTT
>NA|TRBD2|TRBV24-1|TRBJ2-1
CATRPGGSYEQFF
TGTGCCACCAGGCCGGGAGGGTCCTATGAGCAGTTCTTC
>NA|TRBD2|TRBV27|TRBJ2-7
CASSYQRLAGGYEQYF
TGTGCCAGCAGTTACCAAAGACTAGCGGGAGGCTACGAGCAGTACTTC
>few|NA|TRBV10-1|TRBJ1-6
CASSEQNNSPLHF
TGCGCCAGCAGTGAACAGAATAATTCACCCCTCCACTTT
>NA|TRBD1|TRBV27|TRBJ2-7
CASSPQQGYGEQYF
TGTGCCAGCAGTCCGCAACAGGGGTACGGCGAGCAGTACTTC
>medium-sized|TRBD1|TRBV6-5|TRBJ1-1
CASSYQGAGAFF
TGTGCCAGCAGTTACCAGGGGGCGGGAGCTTTCTTT
>NA|NA|TRBV6-5|TRBJ1-5
CASSYSRVQGNQPQHF
TGTGCCAGCAGTTACTCCAGGGTACAGGGCAATCAGCCCCAGCATTTT
>NA|NA|TRBV27|TRBJ1-4
CASSSDGEANEKLFF
TGTGCCAGCAGTTCGGACGGGGAGGCTAATGAAAAACTGTTTTTT
>NA|NA|TRBV7-9|TRBJ1-6
CGGQVGNSPLHF
TGTGGGGGGCAGGTTGGTAATTCACCCCTCCACTTT
>NA|TRBD2|TRBV6-5|TRBJ2-5
CASTPPGGGRGTQYF
TGTGCCAGCACACCACCGGGCGGGGGGCGCGGGACCCAGTACTTC
>NA|NA|TRBV6-1|TRBJ1-2
CASSEPGLRQGTYGYTF
TGTGCCAGCAGTGAACCGGGGCTCAGGCAGGGGACGTATGGCTACACCTTC
>NA|NA|TRBV2|TRBJ1-2
CASTMGLQHYGYTF
TGTGCCAGCACCATGGGTCTACAGCACTATGGCTACACCTTC
>NA|NA|TRBV30|TRBJ2-7
CAWKLRSRSSYEQYF
TGTGCCTGGAAGTTGAGGAGCCGCAGCTCCTACGAGCAGTACTTC
>NA|NA|TRBV11-2|TRBJ1-2
CASSLGQNYGYTF
TGTGCCAGCAGCTTAGGTCAGAACTATGGCTACACCTTC